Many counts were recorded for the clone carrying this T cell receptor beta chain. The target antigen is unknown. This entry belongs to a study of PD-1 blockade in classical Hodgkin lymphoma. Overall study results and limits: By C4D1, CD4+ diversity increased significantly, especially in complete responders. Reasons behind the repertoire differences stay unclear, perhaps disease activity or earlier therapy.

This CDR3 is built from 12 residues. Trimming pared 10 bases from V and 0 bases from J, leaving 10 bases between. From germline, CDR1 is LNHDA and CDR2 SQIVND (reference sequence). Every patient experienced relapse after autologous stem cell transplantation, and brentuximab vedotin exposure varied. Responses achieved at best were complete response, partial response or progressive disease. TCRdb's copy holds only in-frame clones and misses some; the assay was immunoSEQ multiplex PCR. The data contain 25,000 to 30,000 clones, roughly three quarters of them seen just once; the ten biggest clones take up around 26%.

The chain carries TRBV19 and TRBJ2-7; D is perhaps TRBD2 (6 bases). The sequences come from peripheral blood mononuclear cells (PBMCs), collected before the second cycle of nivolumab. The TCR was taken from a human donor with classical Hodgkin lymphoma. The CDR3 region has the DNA TGTGCCACTAGCGTCTCCTCCTACGAGCAGTACTTC. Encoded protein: CATSVSSYEQYF.